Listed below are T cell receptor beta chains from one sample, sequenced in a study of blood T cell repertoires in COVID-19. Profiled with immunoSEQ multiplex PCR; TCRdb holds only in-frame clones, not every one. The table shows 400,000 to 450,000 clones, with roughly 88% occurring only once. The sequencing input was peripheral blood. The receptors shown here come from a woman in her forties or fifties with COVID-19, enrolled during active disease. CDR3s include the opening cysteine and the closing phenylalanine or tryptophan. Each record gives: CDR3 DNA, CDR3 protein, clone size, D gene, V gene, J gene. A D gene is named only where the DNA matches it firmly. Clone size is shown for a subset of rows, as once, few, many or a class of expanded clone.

CDR3 DNA: TGTGCCATCAGTGCTGGGGGGCTCCGGGGACTAAACACTGAAGCTTTCTTT
CDR3 protein: CAISAGGLRGLNTEAFF
clone size: once
D gene: .
V gene: TRBV10-3
J gene: TRBJ1-1

CDR3 DNA: TGTGCCAGCACCTGGGTGTCGGGGGGACTAGTTGGAAATCAGCCCCAGCATTTT
CDR3 protein: CASTWVSGGLVGNQPQHF
clone size: few
D gene: .
V gene: TRBV2
J gene: TRBJ1-5

CDR3 DNA: TGTGCCAGCAGCCCCCGGGACTACACAGATACGCAGTATTTT
CDR3 protein: CASSPRDYTDTQYF
clone size: .
D gene: TRBD2
V gene: TRBV11-2
J gene: TRBJ2-3

CDR3 DNA: TGTGCCAGTACCCCGGGACAGGGGACAAACGAGCAGTACTTC
CDR3 protein: CASTPGQGTNEQYF
clone size: .
D gene: TRBD1
V gene: TRBV19
J gene: TRBJ2-7

CDR3 DNA: TGTGCCAGCAGCCAAGACCCAGCGGGGTCCGAGCAGTACTTC
CDR3 protein: CASSQDPAGSEQYF
clone size: .
D gene: TRBD2
V gene: TRBV3-1/TRBV3-2
J gene: TRBJ2-7

CDR3 DNA: TGTGCCTGGAGTGTGGGCCTTGACAATGAGCAGTTCTTC
CDR3 protein: CAWSVGLDNEQFF
clone size: .
D gene: .
V gene: TRBV30
J gene: TRBJ2-1

CDR3 DNA: TGTGCCAGCAGCCAAGGGCAGGGGTCATTTGAAAAACTGTTTTTT
CDR3 protein: CASSQGQGSFEKLFF
clone size: .
D gene: .
V gene: TRBV3-1/TRBV3-2
J gene: TRBJ1-4

CDR3 DNA: TGCGCCAGCAGCTCTGGGGAGGACAGGTACACAGATACGCAGTATTTT
CDR3 protein: CASSSGEDRYTDTQYF
clone size: .
D gene: .
V gene: TRBV5-1
J gene: TRBJ2-3

CDR3 DNA: TGTGCCAGCTCACAGACACGACATACTGAAGCTTTCTTT
CDR3 protein: CASSQTRHTEAFF
clone size: .
D gene: .
V gene: TRBV3-1/TRBV3-2
J gene: TRBJ1-1

CDR3 DNA: TGTGCCAGCAAAAAAGCGGGGGGCCAACCCTACAATGAGCAGTTCTTC
CDR3 protein: CASKKAGGQPYNEQFF
clone size: .
D gene: TRBD2
V gene: TRBV27
J gene: TRBJ2-1

CDR3 DNA: TGTGCCAGCAGCCAAGTGGGGGGAGTCTCTGGGGCCAACGTCCTGACTTTC
CDR3 protein: CASSQVGGVSGANVLTF
clone size: .
D gene: .
V gene: TRBV3-1/TRBV3-2
J gene: TRBJ2-6

CDR3 DNA: TGTGCTAGTGGTTTGACCCCGGGGACTAGCGGTAATGAGCAGTTCTTC
CDR3 protein: CASGLTPGTSGNEQFF
clone size: .
D gene: TRBD2
V gene: TRBV12-5
J gene: TRBJ2-1

CDR3 DNA: TGTGCCAGCAGCTCCGGACAGGCCAGCGGAGGCTACACCTTC
CDR3 protein: CASSSGQASGGYTF
clone size: .
D gene: TRBD1
V gene: TRBV11-3
J gene: TRBJ1-2

CDR3 DNA: TGTGCCAGCAGCCCAGGCAGCGGGGGGCGTTACAATGAGCAGTTCTTC
CDR3 protein: CASSPGSGGRYNEQFF
clone size: .
D gene: TRBD2
V gene: TRBV27
J gene: TRBJ2-1

CDR3 DNA: TGCGCCAGCAGCCCCCTTGACGGGGGGACTGAAAAACTGTTTTTT
CDR3 protein: CASSPLDGGTEKLFF
clone size: .
D gene: .
V gene: TRBV5-1
J gene: TRBJ1-4

CDR3 DNA: TGTGCCACCAGTGATTTGCCACACCAGCCCCAGCATTTT
CDR3 protein: CATSDLPHQPQHF
clone size: once
D gene: .
V gene: TRBV24-1
J gene: TRBJ1-5

CDR3 DNA: TGTGCCAGCAGCTTGGAGTTGAGGCGCTATGGCTACACCTTC
CDR3 protein: CASSLELRRYGYTF
clone size: .
D gene: .
V gene: TRBV5-4
J gene: TRBJ1-2

CDR3 DNA: TGCAGCGGGGGACCCACGGTCCCCTACAATGAGCAGTTCTTC
CDR3 protein: CSGGPTVPYNEQFF
clone size: .
D gene: .
V gene: TRBV29-1
J gene: TRBJ2-1

CDR3 DNA: TGCGCCAGCAGCCCTGGGCCCACCGACTACGAGCAGTACTTC
CDR3 protein: CASSPGPTDYEQYF
clone size: once
D gene: .
V gene: TRBV10-2
J gene: TRBJ2-7

CDR3 DNA: TGTGCCAGCAGCTTAGGGGGGGCCTATGGCTACACCTTC
CDR3 protein: CASSLGGAYGYTF
clone size: .
D gene: .
V gene: TRBV5-6
J gene: TRBJ1-2

CDR3 DNA: TGTGCCACCCTGACCGGGACAGGGCTAGGAGCTTTCTTT
CDR3 protein: CATLTGTGLGAFF
clone size: .
D gene: TRBD1
V gene: TRBV28
J gene: TRBJ1-1

CDR3 DNA: TGCGCCAGCAGCGCCAGGGGGAGCACAGATACGCAGTATTTT
CDR3 protein: CASSARGSTDTQYF
clone size: .
D gene: TRBD1
V gene: TRBV5-1
J gene: TRBJ2-3

CDR3 DNA: TGTGCCAGCAGTGGGACAGGGGGAAATTCACCCCTCCACTTT
CDR3 protein: CASSGTGGNSPLHF
clone size: .
D gene: TRBD1
V gene: TRBV2
J gene: TRBJ1-6

CDR3 DNA: TGTGCCACCACCCTTATCCAGGGGATAGATGGCTACACCTTC
CDR3 protein: CATTLIQGIDGYTF
clone size: .
D gene: .
V gene: TRBV6-5
J gene: TRBJ1-2

CDR3 DNA: TGCGCCAGCAGCTTGGCAGGTCGGACTGAAGCTTTCTTT
CDR3 protein: CASSLAGRTEAFF
clone size: .
D gene: .
V gene: TRBV5-1
J gene: TRBJ1-1

CDR3 DNA: TGTGCCAGCAGCTTGCTAGCGGGGACAGATACGCAGTATTTT
CDR3 protein: CASSLLAGTDTQYF
clone size: .
D gene: TRBD2
V gene: TRBV7-3
J gene: TRBJ2-3

CDR3 DNA: TGCGCCAGCAGCTTGGCTAAATCGGGAACTGAAGCTTTCTTT
CDR3 protein: CASSLAKSGTEAFF
clone size: .
D gene: .
V gene: TRBV5-1
J gene: TRBJ1-1

CDR3 DNA: TGTGCCACCAGCAGAGATTGGGGGCTCCGGTTGGACATTCAGTACTTC
CDR3 protein: CATSRDWGLRLDIQYF
clone size: .
D gene: .
V gene: TRBV15
J gene: TRBJ2-4

CDR3 DNA: TGCAGCGTTGGCACGGACTCTAGCACAGATACGCAGTATTTT
CDR3 protein: CSVGTDSSTDTQYF
clone size: .
D gene: .
V gene: TRBV29-1
J gene: TRBJ2-3

CDR3 DNA: TGTGCCAGCAGTGCTAGCGGCGGTTATCAGCCCCAGCATTTT
CDR3 protein: CASSASGGYQPQHF
clone size: once
D gene: .
V gene: TRBV25-1
J gene: TRBJ1-5

CDR3 DNA: TGTGCCAGCAGCATAACCGGGACAGGGGCCTACGAGCAGTACTTC
CDR3 protein: CASSITGTGAYEQYF
clone size: .
D gene: TRBD1
V gene: TRBV7-3
J gene: TRBJ2-7

CDR3 DNA: TGTGCCAGCAGCTTTTCAGAGCGAGCCTCTGGAAACACCATATATTTT
CDR3 protein: CASSFSERASGNTIYF
clone size: .
D gene: .
V gene: TRBV5-5
J gene: TRBJ1-3

CDR3 DNA: TGTGCCAGCAGCCACCAGGGCGCTGGCTCCTACAATGAGCAGTTCTTC
CDR3 protein: CASSHQGAGSYNEQFF
clone size: .
D gene: .
V gene: TRBV11-3
J gene: TRBJ2-1

CDR3 DNA: TGTGCCAGCAGGGGGACTAGCGATGAGCAGTTCTTC
CDR3 protein: CASRGTSDEQFF
clone size: once
D gene: TRBD2
V gene: TRBV6-5
J gene: TRBJ2-1

CDR3 DNA: TGTGCCACCAGTGACCCCGCTAGCGGGGGGGCCTACAATGAGCAGTTCTTC
CDR3 protein: CATSDPASGGAYNEQFF
clone size: .
D gene: TRBD2
V gene: TRBV24-1
J gene: TRBJ2-1

CDR3 DNA: TGTGCCAGCAGTTACTCGATCGCAGGGGGCGAGGCCCTCCACTTT
CDR3 protein: CASSYSIAGGEALHF
clone size: once
D gene: TRBD1
V gene: TRBV6-5
J gene: TRBJ1-6

CDR3 DNA: TGTGCCAGCTCACCAGGGGCAGGCATGAACACTGAAGCTTTCTTT
CDR3 protein: CASSPGAGMNTEAFF
clone size: .
D gene: .
V gene: TRBV18
J gene: TRBJ1-1

CDR3 DNA: TGTGCCTGGAGTGTCAGGACAGGGGGCTATGGCTACACCTTC
CDR3 protein: CAWSVRTGGYGYTF
clone size: .
D gene: TRBD1
V gene: TRBV30
J gene: TRBJ1-2

CDR3 DNA: TGTGCCAGCAGTGAAGCCGGGTTCGAGGGCTTGACCCAGCATTTT
CDR3 protein: CASSEAGFEGLTQHF
clone size: once
D gene: .
V gene: TRBV6-1
J gene: TRBJ1-5

CDR3 DNA: TGTGCCAGCAGACATGGACAGGGCCCCCAAGAGACCCAGTACTTC
CDR3 protein: CASRHGQGPQETQYF
clone size: .
D gene: TRBD1
V gene: TRBV27
J gene: TRBJ2-5

CDR3 DNA: TGTGCCAGCTCACCGGGGACACTTAATCAGCCCCAGCATTTT
CDR3 protein: CASSPGTLNQPQHF
clone size: .
D gene: .
V gene: TRBV18
J gene: TRBJ1-5

CDR3 DNA: TGTGCCAGCAGCTCGGTGGCGGAGTTCTCCTACGAGCAGTACTTC
CDR3 protein: CASSSVAEFSYEQYF
clone size: .
D gene: .
V gene: TRBV5-4
J gene: TRBJ2-7

CDR3 DNA: TGTGCCAGCGCGGCGGAGATCTACGAGCAGTACTTC
CDR3 protein: CASAAEIYEQYF
clone size: .
D gene: .
V gene: TRBV6-5
J gene: TRBJ2-7

CDR3 DNA: TGTGCCAGCAGCCTGATGGGACAGCCAGGAAACACCATATATTTT
CDR3 protein: CASSLMGQPGNTIYF
clone size: .
D gene: TRBD1
V gene: TRBV3-1/TRBV3-2
J gene: TRBJ1-3

CDR3 DNA: TGTGCCAGCAGCCTTAGCGGATTTCAAGAGACCCAGTACTTC
CDR3 protein: CASSLSGFQETQYF
clone size: .
D gene: .
V gene: TRBV9
J gene: TRBJ2-5

CDR3 DNA: TGTGCCAGCAGTTACCCGGACACTGAAGCTTTCTTT
CDR3 protein: CASSYPDTEAFF
clone size: .
D gene: .
V gene: TRBV6-2/TRBV6-3
J gene: TRBJ1-1

CDR3 DNA: TGTGCCAGCAGCTCCGGACAGGGGACGAAGACCCAGTACTTC
CDR3 protein: CASSSGQGTKTQYF
clone size: once
D gene: TRBD1
V gene: TRBV6-5
J gene: TRBJ2-5

CDR3 DNA: TGCGCCAGCCGGGACACCAGCACAGATACGCAGTATTTT
CDR3 protein: CASRDTSTDTQYF
clone size: .
D gene: .
V gene: TRBV5-1
J gene: TRBJ2-3

CDR3 DNA: TGTGCCAGCAGCTTAGGGGCTGCAGGGGGCGGTTACGGGGAGACCCAGTACTTC
CDR3 protein: CASSLGAAGGGYGETQYF
clone size: .
D gene: TRBD1
V gene: TRBV7-2
J gene: TRBJ2-5

CDR3 DNA: TGCAGCGTTTTGACAGGGTTGGACACTGAAGCTTTCTTT
CDR3 protein: CSVLTGLDTEAFF
clone size: few
D gene: TRBD1
V gene: TRBV29-1
J gene: TRBJ1-1

CDR3 DNA: TGCGCCAGCAGCTTGGTCCCCGGTTCGAACACCGGGGAGCTGTTTTTT
CDR3 protein: CASSLVPGSNTGELFF
clone size: few
D gene: .
V gene: TRBV5-1
J gene: TRBJ2-2

CDR3 DNA: TGTGCCAGCAGCCCCCATGTAGGGGATTATGAAAAACTGTTTTTT
CDR3 protein: CASSPHVGDYEKLFF
clone size: .
D gene: .
V gene: TRBV11-2
J gene: TRBJ1-4

CDR3 DNA: TGTGCCAGCTCGCCGGACAGGGCATATAATTCACCCCTCCACTTT
CDR3 protein: CASSPDRAYNSPLHF
clone size: .
D gene: TRBD1
V gene: TRBV27
J gene: TRBJ1-6

CDR3 DNA: TGTGCCAGCAGCCAATTCAGGACAGAGAACACTGAAGCTTTCTTT
CDR3 protein: CASSQFRTENTEAFF
clone size: .
D gene: .
V gene: TRBV14
J gene: TRBJ1-1